The 22 T cell receptor beta chains below all came from one sample that was sequenced in a study of Ad26.COV2.S vaccination and SARS-CoV-2 variants. The treatment is: 15 to 20 received Ad26.COV2.S at low or high dose, single or two shots; several received placebo; per-sample allocation not given. The investigators took samples on day 63 after the first vaccine or placebo injection. Assay: immunoSEQ multiplex PCR; the TCRdb copy retains only in-frame clones and omits some. The sample shows about 350,000 clones, 88% of them seen only once. The input for sequencing was peripheral blood, taken in a trial of Ad26.COV2.S vaccine versus placebo. These receptors originate from a person aged 18-65 years who received the Ad26.COV2.S COVID-19 vaccine or a placebo.

The genes are TRBV30 and TRBJ1-2, with 7 nucleotides matching TRBD1. CDR1 and CDR2 (germline): GTSNPN, SVGIG (reference sequence). J lost 4 bases, V lost 3 bases, and 14 bases had no gene match. This CDR3 region has 16 residues. CDR3 in amino acids: CAWRERRGRGPYGYTF. CDR3 DNA sequence: TGTGCCTGGAGAGAGCGCAGGGGAAGGGGGCCCTATGGCTACACCTTC. The full variable domain, with the rest looked up from reference TRBV30 and TRBJ1-2, is SQTIHQWPATLVQPVGSPLSLECTVEGTSNPNLYWYRQAAGRGLQLLFYSVGIGQISSEVPQNLSASRPQDRQFILSSKKLLLSDSGFYLCAWRERRGRGPYGYTFGSGTRLTVV.

The V and J genes are TRBV14 and TRBJ1-6, with 7 bases that match TRBD1. V was pared by 3 bases and J by 9 bases, with 11 bases of the junction left unmatched. This CDR3 spans 16 amino acids. The V gene's germline CDR1 is SGHDN and CDR2 FVKESK. The CDR3 DNA reads as TGTGCCAGCAGCCACGAAGGGGATACAGGGGTTTCACCCCTCCACTTT. This codes for CASSHEGDTGVSPLHF. The whole variable domain, remainder taken from reference TRBV14 and TRBJ1-6, is EAGVTQFPSHSVIEKGQTVTLRCDPISGHDNLYWYRRVMGKEIKFLLHFVKESKQDESGMPNNRFLAERTGGTYSTLKVQPAELEDSGVYFCASSHEGDTGVSPLHFGNGTRLTVT.

The chain is built from TRBV21-1 and TRBJ1-2; the table's D gene call, TRBD1, was not cross checked with the DNA. TRBV21-1 is a recognized pseudogene. This CDR3 spans 15 amino acids. The CDR3 DNA reads TGTGCCAGCAGCAAAGACTCAAGCCGGGACAAAAGCTACACCTTC. Translated: CASSKDSSRDKSYTF.

The rearrangement uses TRBV5-4 and TRBJ1-4; no definite D call. The CDR3 sequence is 14 residues long. V lost 6 bases to trimming and J lost 8 bases, with 17 bases between them. CDR1 is SGHNT and CDR2 is YYREEE in the germline V gene (reference sequence). In nucleotides, the CDR3 is TGTGCCAGCACCGCTTGGCCAGAAAGGGAAAAACTGTTTTTT. Translated, it gives CASTAWPEREKLFF.

The chain carries TRBV28 and TRBJ1-2; 9 nucleotides line up with TRBD1. The trim removed 6 bases at V and 7 bases at J, leaving 9 bases unmatched. Per germline, CDR1 MDHEN and CDR2 SYDVKM. The CDR3 has 14 amino acids. The DNA of the CDR3 is TGTGCCAGCAGGGAACAGGGGGCGTCTTTTGGCTACACCTTC. Protein product: CASREQGASFGYTF.

This clone was picked up one time. The gene calls are TRBV7-9 and TRBJ1-1; 9 positions agree with TRBD1. The CDR3 loop spans 14 amino acids. Germline V gene data show CDR1 as SEHNR and CDR2 as FQNEAQ (reference sequence). J lost 5 bases, V lost 5 bases, and 6 bases had no gene match. CDR3 sequence reads: CASSRTGGGTEAFF. In DNA form, the CDR3 reads TGTGCCAGCAGCCGTACAGGGGGCGGGACTGAAGCTTTCTTT.

The genes are TRBV6-2 or TRBV6-3 and TRBJ1-5; unclear D gene. This CDR3 has 15 residues. The V end was cut by 0 bases, the J end by 4 bases, with 10 bases between. Germline V lookup: CDR1 MNHEY, CDR2 SVGEGT. DNA of the CDR3: TGTGCCAGCAGTTACTCGCTAAAGACTAATCAGCCCCAGCATTTT. The encoded protein is CASSYSLKTNQPQHF.

This rearrangement joins TRBV20-1 to TRBJ2-7, with 7 bases fitting TRBD2. Germline values: CDR1 DFQATT, CDR2 SNEGSKA (reference sequence). J was trimmed by 4 bases and V by 3 bases; bases with no gene match: 6. The CDR3 has 13 amino acids. In DNA form, the CDR3 reads TGCAGTGCTAGTCGGACTAGAGTTTACGAGCAGTACTTC. This encodes CSASRTRVYEQYF.

The chain employs TRBV5-1 and TRBJ2-5; 10 bases match TRBD2. With V trimmed by 4 bases and J by 5 bases, 11 bases remained unmatched. CDR3 length: 16 residues. Germline V gene sequence: CDR1 SGHRS, CDR2 YFSETQ. The CDR3 protein is CASSLYSGRASETQYF. The CDR3 DNA reads TGCGCCAGCAGCCTTTACAGCGGGAGGGCCTCGGAGACCCAGTACTTC.

V and J are TRBV27 and TRBJ2-1; 11 bases are a match to TRBD2. CDR1 and CDR2 from the germline V gene are MNHEY and SMNVEV (reference sequence). The CDR3 covers 18 residues. Trimming removed 2 bases from V and 6 bases from J; junction bases left unmatched: 12. DNA for the CDR3: TGTGCCAGCAGTTTACGGCTAACTAGCGGGAGATGGGGCAATGAGCAGTTCTTC. Its translation is CASSLRLTSGRWGNEQFF.

J is TRBJ2-7 and V is TRBV6-2 or TRBV6-3; TRBD1 aligns across 8 bases. Trimming at V came to 7 bases and at J to 8 bases, leaving 10 bases not matched to a gene. Germline CDR1 and CDR2: MNHEY and SVGEGT. This CDR3 is 13 amino acids long. CDR3 sequence reads: CASTPRTGYKQYF. CDR3 in DNA: TGTGCCAGCACCCCCCGGACAGGGTATAAGCAGTACTTC.

The V and J genes are TRBV27 and TRBJ1-2; D gene uncertain. Germline V gene lookup returns CDR1 MNHEY and CDR2 SMNVEV (reference sequence). The germline V and J ends were trimmed by 2 bases and 6 bases, with 16 bases remaining between them. The CDR3 loop spans 15 amino acids. The CDR3 region has the DNA TGTGCCAGCAGTTTAATGGGCGGTGACTATGATGGCTACACCTTC. Translation gives CASSLMGGDYDGYTF.

The chain combines TRBV9 with TRBJ2-3; 10 bases align to TRBD2. The V segment lost 0 bases and the J segment 4 bases; nucleotides outside the gene matches: 2. Germline V lookup: CDR1 SGDLS, CDR2 YYNGEE. This CDR3 spans 15 amino acids. CDR3 region: CASSVGGTSADTQYF. Here the CDR3 DNA reads TGTGCCAGCAGCGTAGGAGGGACTAGCGCAGATACGCAGTATTTT.

This clone was seen only once. The rearrangement links TRBV7-2 to TRBJ1-4; D is ambiguous. In germline, CDR1 is SGHTA, CDR2 FQGNSA. The V end was cut by 8 bases, the J end by 5 bases, with 12 bases between. The CDR3 totals 13 residues. CDR3 coding DNA: TGTGCCAGCGAGAGGGTTCCAAATGAAAAACTGTTTTTT. It yields the protein CASERVPNEKLFF.

This chain connects TRBV27 to TRBJ2-3; D tentatively fits TRBD1 or TRBD2 (5 bases each). The CDR3 sequence is 15 residues long. Germline CDR1 reads MNHEY; CDR2 reads SMNVEV (reference sequence). V was cut by 3 bases and J by 5 bases, with 15 bases left in between. The CDR3 DNA follows: TGTGCCAGCAGTTTCCCGGGACCCGGGATAGATACGCAGTATTTT. Translated: CASSFPGPGIDTQYF.

The V gene is TRBV19, the J gene TRBJ1-5; D not resolved. Trimming stripped 9 bases from V and 4 bases from J, with 10 bases between. The CDR3 sequence is 12 residues long. CDR1 is LNHDA and CDR2 is SQIVND in the germline V gene (reference sequence). This CDR3 reads CASGVPNQPQHF. CDR3 DNA: TGTGCCAGCGGGGTACCAAATCAGCCCCAGCATTTT. Full variable domain (rest looked up from reference TRBV19 and TRBJ1-5): DGGITQSPKYLFRKEGQNVTLSCEQNLNHDAMYWYRQDPGQGLRLIYYSQIVNDFQKGDIAEGYSVSREKKESFPLTVTSAQKNPTAFYLCASGVPNQPQHFGDGTRLSIL.

The rearrangement links TRBV4-1 to TRBJ1-1; D call uncertain. The CDR3 is 15 residues long. The germline V gene has CDR1 MGHRA and CDR2 YSYEKL. Trimming took 3 bases from V and 3 from J, leaving 14 bases between them. The CDR3 spells CASSHPGRVDTEAFF. As DNA, the CDR3 is TGCGCCAGCAGCCACCCCGGCCGGGTGGACACTGAAGCTTTCTTT.

The chain joins TRBV15 to TRBJ2-6; D is ambiguous. V lost 3 bases, J lost 1 base, and 7 bases lay in between. The CDR3 runs 15 residues. The germline V gene encodes CDR1 LNHNV and CDR2 YYDKDF (reference sequence). The CDR3 spells CATSSLGSGANVLTF. CDR3 nucleotide sequence: TGTGCCACCAGCAGCTTGGGATCTGGGGCCAACGTCCTGACTTTC.

This clone was observed a single time. CDR3 region: CASSSTGVLSNQPQHF. The CDR3 DNA reads TGTGCCAGCAGTTCTACAGGGGTTCTAAGCAATCAGCCCCAGCATTTT. The chain links TRBV27 to TRBJ1-5, with TRBD1 identical over 7 bases. Germline CDR1 and CDR2: MNHEY and SMNVEV (reference sequence). The CDR3 is 16 amino acids. V lost 4 bases to trimming and J lost 1 base; unmatched junction nucleotides: 7.

This chain joins TRBV7-3 and TRBJ2-2, with a possible D match to TRBD1 (5 bases). Germline CDR1 SGHTA, CDR2 FQGTGA. This CDR3 is 13 amino acids long. V was trimmed by 5 bases and J by 5 bases, leaving 9 bases between them. The CDR3 DNA follows: TGTGCCAGCAGCCAGGGTGGAACCGGGGAGCTGTTTTTT. Its translation is CASSQGGTGELFF.

The V call is TRBV24-1, the J call TRBJ2-1, with 7 bases aligning to TRBD2. Germline CDR1 is KGHDR and CDR2 is SFDVKD. The CDR3 is made up of 15 amino acids. V lost 6 bases and J lost 0; bases outside the gene matches: 4. CDR3 coding DNA: TGTGCCACCAGTCTAAGCGGGAACTCCTACAATGAGCAGTTCTTC. Residues: CATSLSGNSYNEQFF.

The chain combines TRBV5-6 with TRBJ2-2; TRBD1 agrees at 8 bases. V lost 4 bases to trimming and J lost 4 bases; unmatched junction nucleotides: 9. This CDR3 is built from 16 residues. Germline V gene sequence: CDR1 SGHDT, CDR2 YYEEEE. The chain's CDR3 is CASSQVWTGLTGELFF. For the CDR3, the DNA is TGTGCCAGCAGCCAAGTATGGACAGGGCTCACCGGGGAGCTGTTTTTT.